A single TCR beta chain is shown here with its context. Its target is unknown. Naive CD8 populations comprised CD45RO-negative cells positively selected for CCR7, excluding terminally differentiated effector memory CD45RA+ cells. Germline assignment: CDR1 PRHDT and CDR2 FYEKMQ (reference sequence). This CDR3 contains 17 residues. The J segment lost 5 bases and the V segment lost 7 bases, leaving 16 bases of the junction unmatched. The entry originates in a study of shared clonotypes between healthy human individuals. About the study: Three plates each covered CD4 naive and memory; CD8 naive two, CD8 memory one.

For each subset, genomic DNA was distributed in equal portions over several immunoSEQ plates. Measured with immunoSEQ multiplex PCR; TCRdb has only the in-frame clones, and not every one. The profile shows around 650,000 clones, approximately 96% of them singletons. Notes on the study in general: Some naive CD4 clonotypes, roughly 5%, turned up in common across a handful of donors.

This TCR came from a woman aged 25 to 39 in good health. The sequencing sample was made of naive CD8+ T cells sorted from blood. This chain connects TRBV13 to TRBJ2-7; 11 bases align to TRBD2. The CDR3 spells CASKILAGGSFRDEQYF. The CDR3 bases are TGTGCCAGCAAGATCCTAGCGGGAGGTAGTTTTCGGGACGAGCAGTACTTC. Variable domain in full (rest from reference TRBV13 and TRBJ2-7): AAGVIQSPRHLIKEKRETATLKCYPIPRHDTVYWYQQGPGQDPQFLISFYEKMQSDKGSIPDRFSAQQFSDYHSELNMSSLELGDSALYFCASKILAGGSFRDEQYFGPGTRLTVT.